The clone carrying this T cell receptor (beta chain) was counted once. This sample was taken from a study of T cell changes during pregnancy in multiple sclerosis. CDR1 and CDR2 (germline): MDHEN, SYDVKM. The CDR3 contains 13 residues. Trimming took 6 bases from V and 7 from J, leaving 13 bases between them. The protocol was immunoSEQ multiplex PCR, while the TCRdb copy is restricted to in-frame clones and leaves out a portion. Of roughly 50,000 clones in the sample, 85% to 95% are singletons; the top ten hold less than 0.25%. The V call is TRBV28, the J call TRBJ1-5; D is unclear. The sample in question was CD4+ T cells from peripheral blood mononuclear cells, obtained in the third trimester of pregnancy. This receptor was identified in a female donor with multiple sclerosis, enrolled in a pregnancy study. Here the CDR3 reads CASSRGRSQPQHF. CDR3 DNA: TGTGCCAGCAGCCGCGGGCGCTCGCAGCCCCAGCATTTT.